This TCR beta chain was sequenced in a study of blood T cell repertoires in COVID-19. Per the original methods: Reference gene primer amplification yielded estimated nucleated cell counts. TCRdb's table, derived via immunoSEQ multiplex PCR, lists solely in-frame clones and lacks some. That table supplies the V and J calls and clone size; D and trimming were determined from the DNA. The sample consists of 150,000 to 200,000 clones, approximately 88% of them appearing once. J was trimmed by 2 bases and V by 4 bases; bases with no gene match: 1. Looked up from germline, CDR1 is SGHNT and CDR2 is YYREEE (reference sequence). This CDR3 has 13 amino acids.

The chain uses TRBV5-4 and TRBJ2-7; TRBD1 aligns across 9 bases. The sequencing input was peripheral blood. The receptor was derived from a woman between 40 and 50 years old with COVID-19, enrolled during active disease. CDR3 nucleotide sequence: TGTGCCAGCAGCCGACAGGGGGCCTACGAGCAGTACTTC. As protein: CASSRQGAYEQYF.